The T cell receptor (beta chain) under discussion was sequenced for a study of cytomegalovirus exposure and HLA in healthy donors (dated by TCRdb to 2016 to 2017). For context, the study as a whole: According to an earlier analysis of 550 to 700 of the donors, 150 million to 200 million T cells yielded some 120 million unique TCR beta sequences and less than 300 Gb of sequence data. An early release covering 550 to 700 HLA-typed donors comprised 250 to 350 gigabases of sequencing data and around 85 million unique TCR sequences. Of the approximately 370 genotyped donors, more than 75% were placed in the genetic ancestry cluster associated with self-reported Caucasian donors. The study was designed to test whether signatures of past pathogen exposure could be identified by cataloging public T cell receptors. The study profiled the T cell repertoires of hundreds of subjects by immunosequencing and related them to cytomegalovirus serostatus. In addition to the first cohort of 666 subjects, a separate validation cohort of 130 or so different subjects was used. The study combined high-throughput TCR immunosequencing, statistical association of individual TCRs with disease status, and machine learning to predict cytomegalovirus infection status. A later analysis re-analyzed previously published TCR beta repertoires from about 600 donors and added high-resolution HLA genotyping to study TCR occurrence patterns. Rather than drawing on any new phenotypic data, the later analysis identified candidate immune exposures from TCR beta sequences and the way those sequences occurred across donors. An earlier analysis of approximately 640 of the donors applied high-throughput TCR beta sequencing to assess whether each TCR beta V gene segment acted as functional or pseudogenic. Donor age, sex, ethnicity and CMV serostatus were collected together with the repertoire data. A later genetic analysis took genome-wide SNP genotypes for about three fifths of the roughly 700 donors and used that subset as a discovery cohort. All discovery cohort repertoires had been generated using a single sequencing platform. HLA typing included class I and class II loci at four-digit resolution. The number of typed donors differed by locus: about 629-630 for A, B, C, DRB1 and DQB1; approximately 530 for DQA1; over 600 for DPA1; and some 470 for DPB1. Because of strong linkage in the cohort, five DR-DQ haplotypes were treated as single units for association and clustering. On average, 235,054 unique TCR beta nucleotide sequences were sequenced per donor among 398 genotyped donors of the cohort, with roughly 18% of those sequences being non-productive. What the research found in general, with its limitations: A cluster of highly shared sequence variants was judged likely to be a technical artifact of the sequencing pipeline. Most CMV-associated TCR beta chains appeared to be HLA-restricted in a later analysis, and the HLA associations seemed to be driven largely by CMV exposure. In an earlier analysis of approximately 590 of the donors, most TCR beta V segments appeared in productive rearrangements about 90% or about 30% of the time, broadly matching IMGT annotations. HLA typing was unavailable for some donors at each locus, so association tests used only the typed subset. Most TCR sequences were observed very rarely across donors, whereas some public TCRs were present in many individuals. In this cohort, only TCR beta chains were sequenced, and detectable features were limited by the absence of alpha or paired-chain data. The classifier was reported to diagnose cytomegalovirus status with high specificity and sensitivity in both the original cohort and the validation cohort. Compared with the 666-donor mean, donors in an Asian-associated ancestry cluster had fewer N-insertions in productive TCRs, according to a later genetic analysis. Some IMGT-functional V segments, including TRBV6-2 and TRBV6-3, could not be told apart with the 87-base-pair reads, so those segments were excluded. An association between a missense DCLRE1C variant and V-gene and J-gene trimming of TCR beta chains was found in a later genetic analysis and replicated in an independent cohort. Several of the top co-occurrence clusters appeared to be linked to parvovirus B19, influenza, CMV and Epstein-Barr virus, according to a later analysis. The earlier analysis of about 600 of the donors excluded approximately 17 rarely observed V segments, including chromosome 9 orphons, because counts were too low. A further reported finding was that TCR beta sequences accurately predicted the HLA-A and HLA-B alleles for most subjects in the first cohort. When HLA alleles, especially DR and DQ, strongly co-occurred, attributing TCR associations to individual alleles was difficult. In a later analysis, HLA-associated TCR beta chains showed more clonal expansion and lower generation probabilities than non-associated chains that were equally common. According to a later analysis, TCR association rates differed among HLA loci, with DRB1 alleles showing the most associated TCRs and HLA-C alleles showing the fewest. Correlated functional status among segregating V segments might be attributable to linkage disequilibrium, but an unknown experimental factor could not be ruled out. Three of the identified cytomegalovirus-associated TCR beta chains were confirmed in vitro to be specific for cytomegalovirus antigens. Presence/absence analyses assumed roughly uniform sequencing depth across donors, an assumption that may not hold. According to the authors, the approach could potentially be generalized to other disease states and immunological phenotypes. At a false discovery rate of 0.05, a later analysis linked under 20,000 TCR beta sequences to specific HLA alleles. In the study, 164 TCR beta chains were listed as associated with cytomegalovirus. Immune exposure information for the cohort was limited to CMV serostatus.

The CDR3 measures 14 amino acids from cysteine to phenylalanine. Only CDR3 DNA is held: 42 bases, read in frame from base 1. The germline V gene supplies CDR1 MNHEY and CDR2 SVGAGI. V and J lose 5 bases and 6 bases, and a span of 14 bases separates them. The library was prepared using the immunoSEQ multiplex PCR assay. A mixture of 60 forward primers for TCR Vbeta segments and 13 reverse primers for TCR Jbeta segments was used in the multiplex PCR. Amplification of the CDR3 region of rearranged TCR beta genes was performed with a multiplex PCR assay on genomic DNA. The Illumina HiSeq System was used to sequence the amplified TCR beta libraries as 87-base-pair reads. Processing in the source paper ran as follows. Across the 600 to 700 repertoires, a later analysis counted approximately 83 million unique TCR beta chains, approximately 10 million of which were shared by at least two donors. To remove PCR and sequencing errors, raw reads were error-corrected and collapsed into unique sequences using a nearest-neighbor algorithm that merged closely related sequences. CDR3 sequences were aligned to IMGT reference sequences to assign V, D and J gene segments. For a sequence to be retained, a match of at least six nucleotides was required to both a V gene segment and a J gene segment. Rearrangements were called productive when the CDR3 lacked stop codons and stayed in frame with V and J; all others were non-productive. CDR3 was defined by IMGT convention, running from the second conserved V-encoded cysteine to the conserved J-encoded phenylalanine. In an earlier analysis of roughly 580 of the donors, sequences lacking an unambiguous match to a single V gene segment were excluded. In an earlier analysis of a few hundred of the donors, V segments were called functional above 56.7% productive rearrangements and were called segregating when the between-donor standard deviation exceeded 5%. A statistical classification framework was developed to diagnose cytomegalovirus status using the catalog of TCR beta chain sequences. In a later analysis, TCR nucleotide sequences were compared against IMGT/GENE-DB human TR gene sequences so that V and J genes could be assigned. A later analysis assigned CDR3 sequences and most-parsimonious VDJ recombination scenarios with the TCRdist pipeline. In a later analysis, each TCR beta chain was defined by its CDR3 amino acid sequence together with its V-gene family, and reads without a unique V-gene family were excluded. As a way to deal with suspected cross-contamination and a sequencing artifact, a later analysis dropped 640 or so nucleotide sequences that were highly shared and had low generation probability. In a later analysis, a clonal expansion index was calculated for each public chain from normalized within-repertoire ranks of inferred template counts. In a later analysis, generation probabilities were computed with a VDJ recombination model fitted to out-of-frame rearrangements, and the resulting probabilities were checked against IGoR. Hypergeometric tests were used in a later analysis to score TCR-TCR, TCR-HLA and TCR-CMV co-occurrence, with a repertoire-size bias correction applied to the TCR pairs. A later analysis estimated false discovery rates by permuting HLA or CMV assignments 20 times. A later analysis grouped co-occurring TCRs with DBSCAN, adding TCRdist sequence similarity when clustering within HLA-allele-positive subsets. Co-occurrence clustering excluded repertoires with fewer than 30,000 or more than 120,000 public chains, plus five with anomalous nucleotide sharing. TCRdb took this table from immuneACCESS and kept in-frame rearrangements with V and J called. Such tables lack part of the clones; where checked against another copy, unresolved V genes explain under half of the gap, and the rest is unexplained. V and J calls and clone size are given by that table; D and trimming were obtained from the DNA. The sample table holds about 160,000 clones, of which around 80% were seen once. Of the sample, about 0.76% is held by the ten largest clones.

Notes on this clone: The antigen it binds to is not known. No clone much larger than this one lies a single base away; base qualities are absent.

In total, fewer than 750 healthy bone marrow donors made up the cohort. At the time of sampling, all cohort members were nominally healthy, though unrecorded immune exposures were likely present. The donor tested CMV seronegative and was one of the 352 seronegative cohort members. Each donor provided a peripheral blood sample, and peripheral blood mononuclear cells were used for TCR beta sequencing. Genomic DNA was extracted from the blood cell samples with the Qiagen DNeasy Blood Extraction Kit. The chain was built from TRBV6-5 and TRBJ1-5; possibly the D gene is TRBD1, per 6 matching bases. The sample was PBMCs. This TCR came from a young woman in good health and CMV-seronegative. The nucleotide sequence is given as TGTGCCAGCAGTGTAAACAGGGACCGTCAGCCCCAGCATTTT. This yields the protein CASSVNRDRQPQHF.